This TCR beta chain was captured in a study of CXCR3-negative and CXCR3-positive naive CD8 T cells (dated by TCRdb to 2018 to 2020). For the study in its entirety: In total, 130 million to 150 million TRB reads were obtained, or roughly 1.5 +/- 0.3 million reads per library. Data from some twelve donors, pooled across two independent experiments, went into the diversity and physicochemical repertoire analyses. The TRBV-TRBJ cluster analysis covered naive subsets from five or six donors and memory cells from 3 donors.

What the authors observed across the whole study: Comparably high repertoire diversity was found in both naive subsets, whereas much lower repertoire diversity was found in memory CD8+ T cells. Because CXCR3 expression was partially decreased after cryopreservation, freshly isolated PBMCs were used for most assays. Compared with CXCR3-negative naive cells, CXCR3-positive naive cells had TRB CDR3s with higher hydrophobicity (lower Kidera factor 4), lower energy, and higher strength and volume indices. Naive CXCR3-negative and CXCR3-positive cells from the same donor showed similar TRBV-TRBJ usage, whereas memory cells showed distinct patterns. Because surface CD5, which is linked to self-reactivity in mice, was comparable between the naive subsets, TCR interaction strength was also inferred from the physicochemical properties of TRB CDR3s.

On this clonotype itself: The antigen this receptor binds is unknown.

Each CD8+ T cell subset was flow-sorted in triplicate, with roughly 330,000 cells per subset placed directly into RLT lysis buffer. To keep memory contaminants out, a stringent definition of naive CD8+ T cells was applied: CD45RO-CCR7+CD27+CD95-. Peripheral blood mononuclear cells were isolated from buffy coats using standard density gradient centrifugation. Naive CXCR3-negative and CXCR3-positive CD8+ T cells were flow-sorted using a FACSAria III. Total RNA was extracted from sorted cells using an RNeasy Mini Kit. The CDR3 numbers 13 residues from cysteine through phenylalanine. No DNA appears here. The CDR1 and CDR2 encoded by the germline V gene are SQVTM and ANQGSEA. The instrument given in TCRdb is NextSeq 550. The Human TCR Profiling Kit (MiLaboratory) was used to prepare UMI-labeled 5' RACE TRB cDNA libraries. cDNA synthesis used the entire amount of extracted RNA, and PCR amplification then used the entire amount of cDNA produced. The libraries were made side by side, with each library going through the same number of PCR cycles. The study's processing was this. About 54,000 +/- 9,700 unique UMI-labeled TRB cDNA molecules per library were extracted with MIGEC and MiXCR, with at least two reads per UMI required. Each library averaged about 37,000 +/- 9,700 functional in-frame TRB CDR3 nucleotide clonotypes without stop codons. Diversity metrics, including normalized Shannon-Wiener and Chao1, were computed in VDJtools after downsampling to 5000 UMI-labeled TRB molecules per sample. For the central five CDR3 residues, VDJtools calculated physicochemical properties weighted by clonotype size, namely interaction energy, strength, volume and Kidera factor 4. TCRdb reprocessed the reads, reporting each CDR3 protein sequence once and no DNA. TCRdb assigned the V and J calls; the authors' analysis was not used. Per the sample table, the count is 100,000 to 150,000 distinct CDR3 sequences. The top ten constitute 0.59% of the sample.

The sequencing input was naive CXCR3+ CD8+ T cells from blood. Reading the label with the study, this specimen's cell subset or site is: CD45RO-CCR7+CD27+CD95- naive CD8+ T cells expressing CXCR3 (TNR3+). The chain is assembled from TRBV29-1 and TRBJ1-5; TCRdb names TRBD1, which stays unverified in the absence of DNA. This clonotype was sampled from a human donor in good health. Some clones in this sample may be carry-over from other donors' samples. The CDR3: CSVAGTGVGPQHF.